Listed below are T cell receptor beta chains from one sample, sequenced in a study of post-analysis software for immune sequencing data. MiXCR, run by TCRdb on the PCR reads, gives a single entry per CDR3 protein. The table includes around 770,000 distinct CDR3 sequences, 46% detected once. The sequencing input was blood. Every receptor here comes from a girl aged 10 to 17 with multiple sclerosis. The CDR3 runs from the conserved cysteine through the conserved F or W. Each record gives: clone size, V gene, J gene, D gene, CDR3 DNA, CDR3 protein. A D gene is named only where the DNA matches it firmly. A row's size may be missing; if present it is once, few, many or a size class.

>.|TRBV5-1|TRBJ2-2|.
TGCGCCAGCAGCTTGTATTGGGGGAACGGGGAGCTGTTTTTT
CASSLYWGNGELFF
>few|TRBV6-5|TRBJ2-7|TRBD1
TGTGCCAGCAGTTACTCCGGGGACAGGGGGCTCTACGAGCAGTACTTC
CASSYSGDRGLYEQYF
>many|TRBV12-3/TRBV12-4|TRBJ2-1|TRBD2
TGTGCCAGCAGTAGCGGGACCTCCTACAATGAGCAGTTCTTC
CASSSGTSYNEQFF
>.|TRBV6-5|TRBJ2-1|TRBD1
TGTGCCAGCAGCCCCACGACAGGGCGGTCGTACAATGAGCAGTTCTTC
CASSPTTGRSYNEQFF
>.|TRBV7-9|TRBJ2-3|TRBD2
TGTGCCAGCAGCCCCCGGACTAGCGGGAGCGTAACAGATACGCAGTATTTT
CASSPRTSGSVTDTQYF
>few|TRBV12-3/TRBV12-4|TRBJ2-4|.
TGTGCCAGCAGTTTAGGAGGGCTTCTAGCCAAAAACATTCAGTACTTC
CASSLGGLLAKNIQYF
>.|TRBV7-9|TRBJ2-1|.
TGTGCCAGCATCCTTCAAACGGAGCAGTTCTTC
CASILQTEQFF
>.|TRBV29-1|TRBJ2-5|TRBD2
TGCAGCGACGATGGACTAGCGGAACAAGAGACCCAGTACTTC
CSDDGLAEQETQYF
>.|TRBV6-5|TRBJ2-3|.
TGTGCCAGCAGTTACTCGGTGCTAAACACAGATACGCAGTATTTT
CASSYSVLNTDTQYF
>few|TRBV7-9|TRBJ2-5|.
TGTGCCAGCAGCGAACGGGACGGACAAGAGACCCAGTACTTC
CASSERDGQETQYF
>.|TRBV28|TRBJ2-4|.
TGTGCCAGCAGTTTAACTTCGTGGGAGCAGTACTTC
CASSLTSWEQYF
>.|TRBV4-3|TRBJ1-2|TRBD1
TGCGCCAGCAGCCCCCGGTACAGGGGAAAGGGCGGCTACACCTTC
CASSPRYRGKGGYTF
>.|TRBV25-1|TRBJ1-6|.
TGTGCCAGCAACGCACATAATTCACCCCTCCACTTT
CASNAHNSPLHF
>.|TRBV2|TRBJ2-7|TRBD2
TGTGCCAGCACGGCATCTCGGACTAGCGGGTTCTACGAGCAGTACTTC
CASTASRTSGFYEQYF